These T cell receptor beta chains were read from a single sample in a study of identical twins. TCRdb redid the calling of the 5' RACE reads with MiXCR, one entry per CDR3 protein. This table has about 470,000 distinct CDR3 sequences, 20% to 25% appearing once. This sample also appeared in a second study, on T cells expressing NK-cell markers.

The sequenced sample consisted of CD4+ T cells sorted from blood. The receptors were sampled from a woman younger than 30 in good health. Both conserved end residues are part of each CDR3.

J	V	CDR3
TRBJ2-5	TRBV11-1	CASSFPMIAGKDRETQYF
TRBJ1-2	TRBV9	CASSAHHTGWYGYTF
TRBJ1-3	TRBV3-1	CASSPREGNSGNTIYF
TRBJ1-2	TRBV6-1	CASSPAVGGGYTF
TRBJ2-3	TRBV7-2	CASSLVGGGPQYF
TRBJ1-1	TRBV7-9	CASSPRQGAFF
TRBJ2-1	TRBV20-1	CSADPSGRFDEQFF
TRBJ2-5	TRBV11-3	CASERGGWALETQYF
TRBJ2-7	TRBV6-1	CASSRQGLAGLFYEQYF
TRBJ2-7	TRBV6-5	CASSYRTGKEDEQYF
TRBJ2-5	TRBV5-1	CASSFGGSGGQETQYF
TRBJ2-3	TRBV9	CASSVGSEASTDTQYF
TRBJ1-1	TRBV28	CAAQGTLNTEAFF
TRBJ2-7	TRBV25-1	CASSRTGLTYEQYF
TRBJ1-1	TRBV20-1	CSARTGGDTEAFF
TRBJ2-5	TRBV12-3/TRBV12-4	CASSFGLQETQYF
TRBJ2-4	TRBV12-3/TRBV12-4	CASTVAGGKNIQYF